These 25 T cell receptor beta chains share one sample of origin, sequenced in a study of control samples from healthy donors and cancer patients (dated by TCRdb to 2019 to 2021). The library relied on the immunoSEQ multiplex PCR assay. Held by TCRdb, this immuneACCESS table contains in-frame sequences only and omits some clones. Under half of the omission traces to an unresolved V gene where checked; the cause of the rest is unknown. The sample table lists 120,000 or so clones, roughly 92% of them with a count of one. Together, the top ten hold 0.58% of the sample. The sequencing input was PBMCs. The receptors stem from an elderly man with head and neck cancer.

The V and J genes are TRBV5-4 and TRBJ2-1; D is ambiguous. The CDR3 is made up of 15 amino acids. V was shortened by 2 bases and J by 6 bases, with 15 bases between the two germline ends. Germline assignment: CDR1 SGHNT and CDR2 YYREEE (reference sequence). The CDR3 loop reads CASSLPGPTGNEQFF. CDR3 bases: TGTGCCAGCAGCTTACCGGGCCCCACGGGCAATGAGCAGTTCTTC.

The CDR3 DNA follows: TGTGCCAGCTCACCCCGTGGGGGGGCCATTCAGCCCCAGCATTTT. This encodes CASSPRGGAIQPQHF. The V and J genes are TRBV18 and TRBJ1-5; TRBD1 might be the D (6 bases). The germline gives CDR1 KGHSH, CDR2 LQKENI. V dropped 3 bases and J dropped 6 bases, with 15 bases sitting between them. There are 15 residues in the CDR3.

The J gene is TRBJ1-2, the V gene TRBV20-1; D uncertain. The CDR3 is 11 residues long. Trimming shortened V by 3 bases and J by 6 bases, and 8 bases separated the two germline ends. Germline V lookup: CDR1 DFQATT, CDR2 SNEGSKA (reference sequence). The chain's CDR3 is CSASGRDGYTF. The CDR3 DNA reads TGCAGTGCTAGTGGGCGGGATGGCTACACCTTC.

J is TRBJ1-3 and V is TRBV6-5; D gene ambiguous. V was pared by 6 bases and J by 0 bases, with 12 bases between. Germline CDR1 reads MNHEY; CDR2 reads SVGAGI. The CDR3 sequence is 15 residues long. In DNA form, the CDR3 reads TGTGCCAGCAGCCGGCAGCTGTACTCTGGAAACACCATATATTTT. Its protein product is CASSRQLYSGNTIYF.

V gene TRBV6-5 combines with J gene TRBJ2-2; possible D gene TRBD1, 6 bases. The CDR3 length is 16 residues. With 0 bases removed from V and 6 bases from J, the gap between germline ends came to 14 bases. CDR1 is MNHEY, CDR2 SVGAGI, per germline. The CDR3 region has the DNA TGTGCCAGCAGTTACTCGATGGTAGGACAGTCCGGGGAGCTGTTTTTT. As protein: CASSYSMVGQSGELFF.

The chain uses TRBV18 and TRBJ1-5, with D hard to call. The V gene lost 5 bases and the J gene lost 0 bases, with 14 bases spanning the gap. Germline CDR1 and CDR2: KGHSH and LQKENI. The length of the CDR3 is 16 residues. DNA of the CDR3: TGTGCCAGCTCAAACGGACGAATCTATAGCAATCAGCCCCAGCATTTT. Amino acid sequence: CASSNGRIYSNQPQHF.

CDR3: CATSDSQKDRSGNTIYF. Written as DNA, the CDR3 is TGTGCCACCAGTGACTCGCAAAAGGACAGGAGTGGAAACACCATATATTTT. The chain carries TRBV24-1 and TRBJ1-3, with 7 bases lining up with TRBD1. Germline V gives CDR1 KGHDR, CDR2 SFDVKD. This CDR3 spans 17 amino acids. V gave up 4 bases and J gave up 3 bases; unmatched junction bases: 11.

V and J are TRBV6-5 and TRBJ1-2, with D possibly being TRBD1 (6 bases). CDR3 length equals 14 residues. The V gene's germline CDR1 is MNHEY and CDR2 SVGAGI. Trimming shortened V by 6 bases and J by 2 bases, and 13 bases separated the two germline ends. The DNA of the CDR3 is TGTGCCAGCAGCCGTATGGGGGCCAACTATGGCTACACCTTC. This translates into CASSRMGANYGYTF.

On this clone itself: Because the CDR3's place on the DNA is in doubt, the DNA is left out and the CDR3 is given as listed by TCRdb. The chain carries TRBV6-5 and TRBJ1-1. The CDR3 totals 13 residues, both ends included. Germline V gene lookup returns CDR1 MNHEY and CDR2 SVGAGI. The CDR3 reads CASILELNTEAFF.

This clone was seen just once. The rearrangement joins TRBV9 to TRBJ2-2, with 10 bases matching TRBD2. The V segment lost 4 bases and the J segment 2 bases; nucleotides outside the gene matches: 5. The CDR3 loop spans 16 amino acids. Germline loops: CDR1 SGDLS, CDR2 YYNGEE. This CDR3 is CASSPWTSGNTGELFF. The CDR3 DNA reads as TGTGCCAGCAGCCCTTGGACTAGCGGTAACACCGGGGAGCTGTTTTTT.

The rearrangement joins TRBV29-1 to TRBJ2-6, with 7 bases that match TRBD1. V dropped 6 bases and J dropped 4; count of bases not matched to a gene: 6. Germline V gives CDR1 SQVTM, CDR2 ANQGSEA. The CDR3 covers 14 residues. Here the CDR3 DNA reads TGCAGCGTAGAAACAGGGGCAGGGGCCAACGTCCTGACTTTC. Protein: CSVETGAGANVLTF. The full variable domain, with the rest looked up from reference TRBV29-1 and TRBJ2-6, is SAVISQKPSRDICQRGTSLTIQCQVDSQVTMMFWYRQQPGQSLTLIATANQGSEATYESGFVIDKFPISRPNLTFSTLTVSNMSPEDSSIYLCSVETGAGANVLTFGAGSRLTVL.

This sequence joins TRBV7-2 and TRBJ2-5, with D hard to call. The CDR3 consists of 15 residues. Germline V gene sequence: CDR1 SGHTA, CDR2 FQGNSA. V dropped 5 bases and J dropped 0 bases, with 13 bases sitting between them. CDR3 nucleotides: TGTGCCAGCAGCCCTCCGACGGGCTACCAAGAGACCCAGTACTTC. This gives the protein CASSPPTGYQETQYF.

This clone occurred a few times. The chain employs TRBV6-1 and TRBJ2-7; D not certain. Germline CDR1 and CDR2: MNHNS and SASEGT. The V gene lost 4 bases and the J gene lost 0 bases, with 16 bases spanning the gap. This CDR3 comprises 16 residues. Here the CDR3 DNA reads TGTGCCAGCAGTGGGCTAGTGGGCACCAGCTCCTACGAGCAGTACTTC. This sequence encodes CASSGLVGTSSYEQYF.

V usage is TRBV15 and J usage is TRBJ2-7, with unresolved D. In germline, CDR1 is LNHNV, CDR2 YYDKDF (reference sequence). The CDR3 sequence is 17 residues long. V was trimmed by 0 bases and J by 3 bases, leaving 18 bases between them. CDR3 loop: CATSREGRTVLGYEQYF. CDR3 DNA: TGTGCCACCAGCAGAGAGGGCCGGACGGTCTTAGGCTACGAGCAGTACTTC.

The J gene is TRBJ1-4, the V gene TRBV6-5; D call uncertain. The germline CDR1 and CDR2 sequences are MNHEY and SVGAGI. The V end lost 5 bases, the J end lost 5 bases, and 12 bases lay between the germline ends. This CDR3 spans 14 amino acids. CDR3 sequence (DNA): TGTGCCAGCAGTACAGAGCCCTCAAATGAAAAACTGTTTTTT. Its protein is CASSTEPSNEKLFF.

The V gene is TRBV20-1, the J gene TRBJ1-1; D is unclear. The V gene's germline CDR1 is DFQATT and CDR2 SNEGSKA (reference sequence). This CDR3 comprises 11 residues. V gave up 6 bases and J gave up 4 bases, with 9 bases separating them. The CDR3: CSASGSTEAFF. The CDR3 DNA reads TGCAGTGCCTCCGGAAGCACTGAAGCTTTCTTT.

This chain connects TRBV6-2 or TRBV6-3 to TRBJ2-1, with D tentatively TRBD2 (5 bases). V shed 0 bases and J shed 5 bases, with 17 bases lying between them. The length of the CDR3 is 17 residues. Germline assignment: CDR1 MNHEY and CDR2 SVGEGT. The CDR3 is CASSYSPGWHDNNEQFF. The CDR3 DNA follows: TGTGCCAGCAGTTACTCGCCGGGATGGCATGACAACAATGAGCAGTTCTTC.

J is TRBJ1-4 and V is TRBV10-1, with 8 bases aligning to TRBD1. V dropped 6 bases and J dropped 6; count of bases not matched to a gene: 6. The CDR3 covers 14 residues. The germline V gene encodes CDR1 WNHNN and CDR2 SYGVQD (reference sequence). DNA of the CDR3: TGCGCCAGCAGCGCAGGGGGCGCTGATGAAAAACTGTTTTTT. Amino acids: CASSAGGADEKLFF.

V gene TRBV7-9 combines with J gene TRBJ2-5; 9 bases agree with TRBD2. CDR1 SEHNR and CDR2 FQNEAQ come from the germline V gene (reference sequence). CDR3 length: 16 amino acids. The V and J ends lost 8 bases and 2 bases, in that order; junction bases with no gene match: 12. The CDR3 nucleotides read TGTGCCAGCGACCTGTCGACTAGCGGTCGTCAAGAGACCCAGTACTTC. It codes for CASDLSTSGRQETQYF.

The rearrangement joins TRBV12-3 or TRBV12-4 to TRBJ1-1; D gene unclear. This CDR3 is built from 12 residues. V lost 6 bases and J lost 5, with 10 bases in between. The CDR3 sequence: CASRSGETEAFF. The CDR3 coding sequence is TGTGCCAGCAGGTCAGGAGAAACTGAAGCTTTCTTT.

The CDR3 DNA is TGTGCCAGCAGTGCGCCGCCGGGAGTAAGTTACACCTTC. Amino acids: CASSAPPGVSYTF. The V call is TRBV27, the J call TRBJ1-2; D is unresolved. V gave up 5 bases and J gave up 11 bases, with 18 bases separating them. Germline V CDR1 and CDR2: MNHEY, SMNVEV (reference sequence). The CDR3 extends over 13 amino acids.

The rearrangement joins TRBV4-1 to TRBJ2-5; D might be TRBD1 (6 bases). This CDR3 spans 15 amino acids. Germline values: CDR1 MGHRA, CDR2 YSYEKL. The germline V and J ends were trimmed by 0 bases and 1 base, with 9 bases remaining between them. The CDR3 here is CASSQDDRTQETQYF. CDR3 DNA: TGCGCCAGCAGCCAAGATGACAGGACCCAAGAGACCCAGTACTTC.

The chain employs TRBV5-1 and TRBJ1-6; D remains unclear. V lost 4 bases and J lost 6, with 14 bases in between. CDR1 and CDR2 (germline): SGHRS, YFSETQ. This CDR3 is 15 amino acids long. The DNA of the CDR3 is TGCGCCAGCAGCCAACAAGGCCTGGGTAATTCACCCCTCCACTTT. Protein: CASSQQGLGNSPLHF.

This CDR3 is CASSRVNQPQHF. The DNA of the CDR3 is TGTGCCAGCAGTCGTGTCAATCAGCCCCAGCATTTT. The chain combines TRBV12-3 or TRBV12-4 with TRBJ1-5; D gene ambiguous. The CDR3 sequence is 12 residues long. Trimming shortened V by 5 bases and J by 3 bases, and 5 bases separated the two germline ends.

J is TRBJ1-5 and V is TRBV12-5; D remains ambiguous. V dropped 1 base and J dropped 6 bases, with 10 bases sitting between them. This CDR3 has 14 amino acids. Germline V lookup: CDR1 LGHNT, CDR2 FRNRAP. The CDR3 sequence: CASGLAGRLQPQHF. For the CDR3, the DNA is TGTGCTAGTGGTTTGGCGGGTAGGCTTCAGCCCCAGCATTTT.